These 6 T cell receptor beta chains were all obtained from the same sample, sequenced in a study of cytomegalovirus exposure and HLA in healthy donors. PCR used 60 Vbeta primers and 13 Jbeta primers. Libraries were prepared by immunoSEQ multiplex PCR; TCRdb keeps only in-frame clonotypes and omits some of them. The table lists under 200,000 clones, with about 6.5% in the top ten. Sequencing input: PBMCs. Every receptor here comes from a man aged 25-40 years in good health and CMV-seronegative.

The CDR3: CASSRDMSVYEQYF. CDR3 in DNA: TGTGCCAGCAGTCGGGACATGTCTGTCTACGAGCAGTACTTC. This chain joins TRBV6-1 and TRBJ2-7; TRBD1 is a possible D gene (6 bases). Trimming left V 5 bases short and J 3 bases short, with 14 bases between. The CDR3 has 14 amino acids. In germline, CDR1 is MNHNS, CDR2 SASEGT.

V gene TRBV4-1 combines with J gene TRBJ2-7, with 7 positions matching TRBD1. This CDR3 has 15 residues. Trimming cost V 0 bases and J 0 bases; bases outside gene matches: 2. CDR1 is MGHRA and CDR2 is YSYEKL in the germline V gene. CDR3 DNA sequence: TGCGCCAGCAGCCAAGATGGGACAGTCTCCTACGAGCAGTACTTC. It is translated as CASSQDGTVSYEQYF.

The chain carries TRBV5-1 and TRBJ2-1; 7 bases are shared with TRBD1. The J segment lost 3 bases and the V segment lost 1 base, leaving 4 bases of the junction unmatched. The CDR3 spans 15 residues. Germline loops: CDR1 SGHRS, CDR2 YFSETQ. The CDR3 coding sequence is TGCGCCAGCAGCTTGATAGGGGACAGCTACAATGAGCAGTTCTTC. This gives the protein CASSLIGDSYNEQFF.

The chain employs TRBV28 and TRBJ2-1; 10 bases line up with TRBD1. The CDR3 is 13 residues long. V lost 8 bases, J lost 7 bases, and 5 bases stayed unmatched. Germline V gene sequence: CDR1 MDHEN, CDR2 SYDVKM. The DNA of the CDR3 is TGTGCCAGCTACCGGACAGGGGGAAATGAGCAGTTCTTC. Amino acid sequence: CASYRTGGNEQFF.

This chain links TRBV27 with TRBJ1-1; D is unresolved. This CDR3 has 13 amino acids. Between the trimmed V and J ends, which lost 6 bases and 10 bases, there was a span of 18 bases. The germline gives CDR1 MNHEY, CDR2 SMNVEV (reference sequence). CDR3 sequence: CASSPVDSTGAFF. In DNA form, the CDR3 reads TGTGCCAGCAGCCCTGTGGATAGTACGGGAGCTTTCTTT.

The chain has TRBV28 and TRBJ1-1, with D possibly TRBD1 on 5 matching bases. Germline CDR1 reads MDHEN; CDR2 reads SYDVKM. This CDR3 has 17 residues. Trimming pared 0 bases from V and 2 bases from J, leaving 16 bases between. CDR3 nucleotides: TGTGCCAGCAGTTTATGGCTGGCGGGAAGGGACAACACTGAAGCTTTCTTT. This sequence encodes CASSLWLAGRDNTEAFF.